The subject of this entry is one T cell receptor (beta chain). Under the authors' procedure: Researchers report that nucleated cell counts were estimated from reference gene primer amplification. Sequenced by immunoSEQ multiplex PCR; TCRdb stores in-frame clones only, minus some. V and J calls and clone size come straight from that table; D and trimming were deduced from the DNA. Here the sample spans some 100,000 clones, roughly four fifths being singletons. The data belong to a study of blood T cell repertoires in COVID-19. The wider study: Samples taken during acute and convalescent COVID-19 were collected in the United States, Italy and Spain. In each case, the material was cDNA or gDNA derived from T cells, B-cell-depleted T cells, or PBMCs.

V was trimmed by 1 base and J by 0 bases, leaving 9 bases between them. This CDR3 contains 15 residues. The germline CDR1 and CDR2 sequences are MNHNS and SASEGT. This sequence was found in a man in his fifties or sixties with acute or convalescent COVID-19. The V call is TRBV6-1, the J call TRBJ1-2; no reliable D call. Sequences were obtained from peripheral blood. The DNA of the CDR3 is TGTGCCAGCAGTGAAGATGGCCGCACTAACTATGGCTACACCTTC. Translating gives CASSEDGRTNYGYTF.